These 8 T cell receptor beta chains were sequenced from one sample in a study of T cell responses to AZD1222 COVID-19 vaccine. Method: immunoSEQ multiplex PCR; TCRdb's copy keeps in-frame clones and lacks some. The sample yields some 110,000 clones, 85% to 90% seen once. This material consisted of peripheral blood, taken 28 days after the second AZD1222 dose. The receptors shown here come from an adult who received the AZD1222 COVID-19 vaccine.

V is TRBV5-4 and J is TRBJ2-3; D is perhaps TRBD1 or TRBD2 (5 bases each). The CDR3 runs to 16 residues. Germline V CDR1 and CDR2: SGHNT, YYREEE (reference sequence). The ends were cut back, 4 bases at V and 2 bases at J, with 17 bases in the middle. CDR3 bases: TGTGCCAGCAGCCCGGGGCAGGACGGGGCCACAGATACGCAGTATTTT. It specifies CASSPGQDGATDTQYF.

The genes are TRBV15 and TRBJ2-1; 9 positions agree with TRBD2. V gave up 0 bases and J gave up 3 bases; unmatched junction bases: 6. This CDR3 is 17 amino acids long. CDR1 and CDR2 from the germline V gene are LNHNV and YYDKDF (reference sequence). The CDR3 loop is CATSRDRLAGFYNEQFF. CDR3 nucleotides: TGTGCCACCAGCAGAGATCGTCTAGCGGGGTTCTACAATGAGCAGTTCTTC.

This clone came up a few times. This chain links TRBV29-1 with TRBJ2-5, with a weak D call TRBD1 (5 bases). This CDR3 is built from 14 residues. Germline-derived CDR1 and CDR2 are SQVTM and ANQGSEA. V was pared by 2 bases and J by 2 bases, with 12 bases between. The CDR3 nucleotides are TGCAGCGTTGAAAGCCGACAGAAACAAGAGACCCAGTACTTC. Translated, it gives CSVESRQKQETQYF.

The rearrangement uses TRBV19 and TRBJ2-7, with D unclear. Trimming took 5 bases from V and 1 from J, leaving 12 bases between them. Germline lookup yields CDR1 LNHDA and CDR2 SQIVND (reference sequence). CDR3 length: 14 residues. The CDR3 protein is CASSLSTASYEQYF. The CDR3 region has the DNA TGTGCCAGTAGTTTATCCACCGCATCCTACGAGCAGTACTTC. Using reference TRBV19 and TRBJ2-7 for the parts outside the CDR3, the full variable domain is DGGITQSPKYLFRKEGQNVTLSCEQNLNHDAMYWYRQDPGQGLRLIYYSQIVNDFQKGDIAEGYSVSREKKESFPLTVTSAQKNPTAFYLCASSLSTASYEQYFGPGTRLTVT.

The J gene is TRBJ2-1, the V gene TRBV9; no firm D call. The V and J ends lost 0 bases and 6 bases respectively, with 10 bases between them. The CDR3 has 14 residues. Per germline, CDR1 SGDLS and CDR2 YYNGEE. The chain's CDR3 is CASSVALSGNEQFF. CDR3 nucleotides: TGTGCCAGCAGCGTAGCTTTGAGTGGCAATGAGCAGTTCTTC.

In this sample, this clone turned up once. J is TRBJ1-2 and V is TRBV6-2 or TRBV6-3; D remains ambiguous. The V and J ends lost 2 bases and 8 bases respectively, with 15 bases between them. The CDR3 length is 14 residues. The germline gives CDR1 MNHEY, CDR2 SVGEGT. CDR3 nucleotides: TGTGCCAGCAGTTACGACGGGGATTGGAAAGGCTACACCTTC. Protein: CASSYDGDWKGYTF.

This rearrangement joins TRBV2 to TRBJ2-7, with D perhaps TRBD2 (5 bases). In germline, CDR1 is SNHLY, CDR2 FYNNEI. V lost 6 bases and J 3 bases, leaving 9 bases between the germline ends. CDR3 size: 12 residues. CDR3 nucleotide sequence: TGTGCCAGCAGGTCCGGACTCTACGAGCAGTACTTC. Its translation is CASRSGLYEQYF.

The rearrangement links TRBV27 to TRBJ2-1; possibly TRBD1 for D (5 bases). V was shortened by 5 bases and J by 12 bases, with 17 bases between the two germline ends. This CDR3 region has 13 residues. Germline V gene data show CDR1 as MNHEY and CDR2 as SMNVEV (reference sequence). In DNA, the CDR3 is TGTGCCAGCAGTAAAAACAGGCCAACTGGGCAGTTCTTC. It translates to CASSKNRPTGQFF.